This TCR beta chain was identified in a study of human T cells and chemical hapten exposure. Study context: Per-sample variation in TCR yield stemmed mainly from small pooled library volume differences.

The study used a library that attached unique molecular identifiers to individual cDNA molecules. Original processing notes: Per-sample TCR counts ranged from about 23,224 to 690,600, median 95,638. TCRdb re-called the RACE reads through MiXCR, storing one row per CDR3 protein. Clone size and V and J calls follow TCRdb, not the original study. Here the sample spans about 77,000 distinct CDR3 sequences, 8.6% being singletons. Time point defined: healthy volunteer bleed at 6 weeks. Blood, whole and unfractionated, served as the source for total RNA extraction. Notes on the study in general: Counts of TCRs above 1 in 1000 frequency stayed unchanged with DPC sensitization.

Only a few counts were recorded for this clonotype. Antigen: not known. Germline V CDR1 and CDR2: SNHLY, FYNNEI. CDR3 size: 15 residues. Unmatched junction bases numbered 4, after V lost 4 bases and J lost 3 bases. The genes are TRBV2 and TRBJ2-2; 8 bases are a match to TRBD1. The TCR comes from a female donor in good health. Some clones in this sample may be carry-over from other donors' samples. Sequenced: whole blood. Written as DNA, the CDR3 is TGTGCCAGCAGTGCTACAGGGGGAGACACCGGGGAGCTGTTTTTT. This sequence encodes CASSATGGDTGELFF. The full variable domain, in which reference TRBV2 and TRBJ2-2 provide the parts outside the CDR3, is EPEVTQTPSHQVTQMGQEVILRCVPISNHLYFYWYRQILGQKVEFLVSFYNNEISEKSEIFDDQFSVERPDGSNFTLKIRSTKLEDSAMYFCASSATGGDTGELFFGEGSRLTVL.